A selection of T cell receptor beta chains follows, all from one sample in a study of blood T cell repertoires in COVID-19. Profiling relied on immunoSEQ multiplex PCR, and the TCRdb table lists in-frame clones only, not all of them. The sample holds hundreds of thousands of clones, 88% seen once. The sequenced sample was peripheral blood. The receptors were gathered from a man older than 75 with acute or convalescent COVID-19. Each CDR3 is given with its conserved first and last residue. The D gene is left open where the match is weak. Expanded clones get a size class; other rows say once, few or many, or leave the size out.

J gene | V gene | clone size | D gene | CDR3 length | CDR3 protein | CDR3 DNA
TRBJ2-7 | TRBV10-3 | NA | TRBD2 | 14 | CAISDTSVSYEQYF | TGTGCCATCAGTGATACTAGCGTTTCCTACGAGCAGTACTTC
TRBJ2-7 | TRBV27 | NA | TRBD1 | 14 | CASSLHRGSYEQYF | TGTGCCAGCAGTTTACACAGGGGATCCTACGAGCAGTACTTC
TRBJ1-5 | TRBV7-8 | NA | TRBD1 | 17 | CASSLERGQGARQPQHF | TGTGCCAGCAGCTTAGAGAGAGGACAGGGGGCGAGGCAGCCCCAGCATTTT
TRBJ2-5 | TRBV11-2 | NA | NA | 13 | CASSLDSQETQYF | TGTGCCAGCAGCTTAGACAGCCAAGAGACCCAGTACTTC
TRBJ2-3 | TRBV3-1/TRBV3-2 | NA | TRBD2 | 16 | CASSQDRLAGLDTQYF | TGTGCCAGCAGCCAAGATCGGCTAGCGGGGCTAGATACGCAGTATTTT
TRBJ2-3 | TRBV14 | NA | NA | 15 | CASSQGRTSTDTQYF | TGTGCCAGCAGCCAAGGACGGACTAGCACAGATACGCAGTATTTT
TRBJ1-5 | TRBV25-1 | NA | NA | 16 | CASSESGGRENQPQHF | TGTGCCAGCAGTGAATCGGGAGGCAGGGAGAATCAGCCCCAGCATTTT
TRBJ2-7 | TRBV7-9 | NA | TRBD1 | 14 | CASSRDRGWYEQYF | TGTGCCAGCAGCAGGGACAGGGGTTGGTACGAGCAGTACTTC
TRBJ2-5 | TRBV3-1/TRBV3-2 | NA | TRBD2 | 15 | CASSPVLGGRKTQYF | TGTGCCAGCAGCCCAGTCCTGGGCGGGAGAAAGACCCAGTACTTC
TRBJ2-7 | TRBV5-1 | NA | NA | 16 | CASSLMTGTRLYEQYF | TGCGCCAGCAGCCTAATGACAGGTACTAGGCTATACGAGCAGTACTTC
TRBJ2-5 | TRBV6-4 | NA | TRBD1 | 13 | CASSRDSQETQYF | TGTGCCAGCAGCCGGGACAGCCAAGAGACCCAGTACTTC
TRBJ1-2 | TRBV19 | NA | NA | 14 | CASSIRRGDYGYTF | TGTGCCAGTTCTATTAGACGGGGTGACTATGGCTACACCTTC
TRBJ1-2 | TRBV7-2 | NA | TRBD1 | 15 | CASSPGGTGLYGYTF | TGTGCCAGCAGCCCTGGGGGGACAGGGTTATATGGCTACACCTTC
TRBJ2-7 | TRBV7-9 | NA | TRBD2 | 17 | CASSGSPLAGKFYEQYF | TGTGCCAGCAGCGGATCCCCTCTAGCGGGGAAATTCTACGAGCAGTACTTC
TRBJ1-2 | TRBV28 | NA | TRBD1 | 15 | CASSDNRGFPWGYTF | TGTGCCAGCAGTGATAACAGGGGGTTCCCGTGGGGCTACACCTTC
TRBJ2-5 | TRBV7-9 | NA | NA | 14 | CASSRGDSQETQYF | TGTGCCAGCAGCCGCGGGGACAGCCAAGAGACCCAGTACTTC
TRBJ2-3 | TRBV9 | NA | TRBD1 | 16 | CASSGHSGTATDTQYF | TGTGCCAGCAGCGGACACTCCGGGACAGCCACAGATACGCAGTATTTT
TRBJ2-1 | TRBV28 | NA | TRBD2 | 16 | CASTPPRLAGYNEQFF | TGTGCCAGCACTCCCCCCCGGTTAGCGGGGTACAATGAGCAGTTCTTC
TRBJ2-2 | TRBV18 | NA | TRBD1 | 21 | CASSPTRRRDRAQSSTGELFF | TGTGCCAGCTCACCAACCCGGCGGCGGGACAGGGCCCAATCCTCCACCGGGGAGCTGTTTTTT
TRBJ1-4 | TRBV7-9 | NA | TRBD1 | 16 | CASSLTAGGVNEKLFF | TGTGCCAGCAGCTTAACCGCAGGGGGCGTTAATGAAAAACTGTTTTTT
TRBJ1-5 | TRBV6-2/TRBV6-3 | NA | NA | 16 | CASSYVGTGGNQPQHF | TGTGCCAGCAGTTACGTAGGTACAGGAGGCAATCAGCCCCAGCATTTT
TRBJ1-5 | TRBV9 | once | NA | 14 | CASSVTGSREPQHF | TGTGCCAGCAGCGTAACAGGGAGTAGAGAGCCCCAGCATTTT
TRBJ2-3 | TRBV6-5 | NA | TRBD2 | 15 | CASSYASGRVDTQYF | TGTGCCAGCAGTTACGCTAGCGGGAGAGTAGATACGCAGTATTTT
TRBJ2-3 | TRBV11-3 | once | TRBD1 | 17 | CASSLDFRGQGGDTQYF | TGTGCCAGCAGCTTAGATTTTAGGGGACAGGGAGGCGATACGCAGTATTTT
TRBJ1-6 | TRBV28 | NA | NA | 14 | CASSGWTANSPLHF | TGTGCCAGCAGTGGCTGGACAGCTAATTCACCCCTCCACTTT
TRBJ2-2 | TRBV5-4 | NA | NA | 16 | CASSSSSIDPGGELFF | TGTGCCAGCAGCTCCTCGTCTATAGACCCGGGTGGGGAGCTGTTTTTT
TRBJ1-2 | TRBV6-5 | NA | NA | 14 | CASSRGQGNYGYTF | TGTGCCAGCAGTCGCGGGCAGGGGAACTATGGCTACACCTTC
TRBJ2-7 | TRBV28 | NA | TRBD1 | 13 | CASSAGQGYEQYF | TGTGCCAGCAGTGCCGGACAGGGCTACGAGCAGTACTTC
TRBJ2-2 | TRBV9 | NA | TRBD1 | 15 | CASSPGTGTTGELFF | TGTGCCAGCAGCCCCGGGACAGGGACCACCGGGGAGCTGTTTTTT
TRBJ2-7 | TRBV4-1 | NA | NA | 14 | CASSQGHSGYEQYF | TGCGCCAGCAGCCAAGGCCATTCGGGCTACGAGCAGTACTTC
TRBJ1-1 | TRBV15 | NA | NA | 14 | CATSREDRPRGAFF | TGTGCCACCAGCAGAGAAGACAGGCCTCGAGGAGCTTTCTTT
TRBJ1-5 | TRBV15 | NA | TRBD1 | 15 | CATSRDRISNQPQHF | TGTGCCACCAGCAGGGACAGGATAAGCAATCAGCCCCAGCATTTT
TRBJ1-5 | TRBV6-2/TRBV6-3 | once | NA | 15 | CASSYLAGANQPQHF | TGTGCCAGCAGTTACTTGGCAGGGGCCAATCAGCCCCAGCATTTT
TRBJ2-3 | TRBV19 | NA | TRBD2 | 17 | CASKKAGLAGGPDTQYF | TGTGCCAGTAAAAAGGCCGGACTAGCGGGGGGGCCTGATACGCAGTATTTT
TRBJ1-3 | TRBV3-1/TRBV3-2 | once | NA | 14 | CASSHGPGGNTIYF | TGTGCCAGCAGCCATGGGCCAGGTGGAAACACCATATATTTT
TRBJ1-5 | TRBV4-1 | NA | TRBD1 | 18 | CASSQGQGADYSNQPQHF | TGCGCCAGCAGCCAAGGACAGGGGGCCGATTATAGCAATCAGCCCCAGCATTTT
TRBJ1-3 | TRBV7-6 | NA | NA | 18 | CASSLAGPDGLSGNTIYF | TGTGCCAGCAGCTTAGCTGGGCCCGACGGACTCTCTGGAAACACCATATATTTT
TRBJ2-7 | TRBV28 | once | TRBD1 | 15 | CASSPPGTGIYEQYF | TGTGCCAGCAGTCCGCCAGGGACAGGGATTTACGAGCAGTACTTC
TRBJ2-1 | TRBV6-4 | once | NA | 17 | CASSDLERRWSYNEQFF | TGTGCCAGCAGTGACTTGGAGCGGCGGTGGAGCTACAATGAGCAGTTCTTC
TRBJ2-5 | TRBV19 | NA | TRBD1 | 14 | CASRTTGAQETQYF | TGTGCCAGTAGGACGACAGGGGCCCAAGAGACCCAGTACTTC
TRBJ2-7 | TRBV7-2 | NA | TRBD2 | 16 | CASSLVASGTTYEQYF | TGTGCCAGCAGCTTAGTTGCTAGCGGGACCACCTACGAGCAGTACTTC
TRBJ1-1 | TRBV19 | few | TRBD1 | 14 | CASSIEGGPPEAFF | TGTGCCAGTAGTATAGAAGGGGGCCCACCTGAAGCTTTCTTT
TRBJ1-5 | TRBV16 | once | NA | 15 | CASSQLELLFQPQHF | TGTGCCAGCAGCCAATTGGAACTATTATTCCAGCCCCAGCATTTT
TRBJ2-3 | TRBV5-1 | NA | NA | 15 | CASSLDRVGFDTQYF | TGCGCCAGCAGCTTGGACAGGGTCGGTTTTGATACGCAGTATTTT
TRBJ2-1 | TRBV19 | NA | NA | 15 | CASSIGPGLRKEQFF | TGTGCCAGTAGTATAGGCCCAGGGTTAAGGAAGGAGCAGTTCTTC
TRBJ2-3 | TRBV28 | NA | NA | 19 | CASSLYNLRWGRGTDTQYF | TGTGCCAGCAGTTTATATAACCTTAGATGGGGGCGCGGCACAGATACGCAGTATTTT
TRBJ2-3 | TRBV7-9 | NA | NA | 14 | CASSLDPTTDTQYF | TGTGCCAGCAGCCTCGATCCTACCACAGATACGCAGTATTTT
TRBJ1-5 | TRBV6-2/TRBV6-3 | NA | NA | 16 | CASSSAQGRNVQPQHF | TGTGCCAGCAGTTCGGCCCAGGGAAGGAATGTTCAGCCCCAGCATTTT
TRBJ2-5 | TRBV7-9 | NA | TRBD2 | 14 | CASSSPPTSGRVYF | TGTGCCAGCAGCTCCCCCCCGACTAGCGGGAGGGTCTACTTC
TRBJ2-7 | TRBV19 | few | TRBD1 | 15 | CASSIGGQGKHEQYF | TGTGCCAGTAGTATAGGGGGACAGGGAAAGCACGAGCAGTACTTC
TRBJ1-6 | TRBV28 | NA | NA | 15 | CASSRYTGNNSPLHF | TGTGCCAGCAGCCGATATACAGGAAATAATTCACCCCTCCACTTT
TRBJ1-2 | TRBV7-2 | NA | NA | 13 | CASSPTTNYGYTF | TGTGCCAGCAGCCCAACAACTAACTATGGCTACACCTTC
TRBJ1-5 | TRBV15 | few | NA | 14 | CATSRDGGQQPQHF | TGTGCCACCAGCAGAGACGGAGGCCAGCAGCCCCAGCATTTT